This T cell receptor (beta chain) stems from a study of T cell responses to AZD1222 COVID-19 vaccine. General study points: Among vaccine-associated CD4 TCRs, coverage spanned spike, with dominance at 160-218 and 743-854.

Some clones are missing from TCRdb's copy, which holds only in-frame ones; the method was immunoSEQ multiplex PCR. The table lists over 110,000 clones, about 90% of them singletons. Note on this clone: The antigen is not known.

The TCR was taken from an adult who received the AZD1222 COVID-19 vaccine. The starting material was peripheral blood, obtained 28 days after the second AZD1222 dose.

The CDR3 loop reads CASSTGTGHTDTQYF. The CDR3 coding sequence is TGTGCCAGCAGTACCGGGACAGGACACACAGATACGCAGTATTTT. The J gene is TRBJ2-3, the V gene TRBV7-2; 8 bases are a match to TRBD1. Germline lookup yields CDR1 SGHTA and CDR2 FQGNSA. This CDR3 contains 15 residues. The ends lost 6 bases at V and 2 bases at J; junction bases unmatched: 7.